This T cell receptor beta chain was found in a study of metastatic and nonmetastatic thyroid tumors. About the research overall: Repertoires were compared across blood and tumor or nodule tissue from malignant and benign thyroid patients.

All patients were untreated before thyroid surgery. Germline CDR1 reads DFQATT; CDR2 reads SNEGSKA (reference sequence). The ends were cut back, 3 bases at V and 6 bases at J, with 14 bases in the middle. The CDR3 is 13 amino acids. How the authors handled the data: Building a distant-metastasis classifier for papillary thyroid cancer drew on CDR3 differences across clinicopathological groups. TCRdb reprocessed the PCR reads using MiXCR. TCRdb, rather than the study authors, made the V and J calls. The top ten hold approximately 21% of the sample, which has approximately 21,000 clones, approximately 30% seen once.

The sequence was collected from a female donor with papillary thyroid cancer or a benign thyroid nodule (not recorded which). Some clones in this sample may be carry-over from other donors' samples. The J gene is TRBJ1-1, the V gene TRBV20-1; D ambiguous. The sample taken for sequencing was blood. The chain's CDR3 is CSARYTKVPEAFF. The CDR3 bases are TGCAGTGCTAGGTACACCAAGGTGCCTGAAGCTTTCTTT.